Sequencing of this T cell receptor (beta chain) was carried out in a study of CD8 T cells in Susac syndrome. The CDR3 extends over 14 amino acids. Germline V gene data show CDR1 as DFQATT and CDR2 as SNEGSKA (reference sequence). With V trimmed by 1 base and J by 4 bases, 3 bases remained unmatched. TCR beta was sequenced from blood CD8+ and CD4+ T cells. Purification of the CD8+ and CD4+ T cells relied on negative isolation, and TEMRA cells underwent FACS enrichment. Random hexamers were used to reverse transcribe the RNA input (about 0.5 to 1 ug). Amplification of TCR beta CDR3 spanned 54 Vbeta and 13 Jbeta via immunoSEQ multiplex PCR. One entry per CDR3 protein results from TCRdb running MiXCR on the immunoSEQ multiplex PCR reads. The repertoire consists of about 110,000 distinct CDR3 sequences, with about 95% occurring once and the leading ten covering around 0.1%.

The specimen was CD4+ T cells from PBMCs. This sequence originates from a human donor in good health. The V and J genes are TRBV20-1 and TRBJ2-5; 10 bases agree with TRBD1. The CDR3 bases are TGCAGTGCTAGAGCCCGGACAGGGGGAGAGACCCAGTACTTC. It is translated as CSARARTGGETQYF.